The sequence of this T cell receptor (beta chain) was determined in a study of blood T cell repertoires in COVID-19. Assay used: immunoSEQ multiplex PCR; TCRdb lists only in-frame clones, some missing. The table includes about 36,000 clones, just under 85% detected once. V was pared by 0 bases and J by 9 bases, with 18 bases between. Germline V lookup: CDR1 SGHVS, CDR2 FQNEAQ. The CDR3 consists of 15 residues. Sequences were obtained from peripheral blood. This sequence was found in a human donor in a cohort sampled during active COVID-19. The chain joins TRBV7-8 to TRBJ2-7, with D perhaps matching TRBD2 (6 bases). DNA for the CDR3: TGTGCCAGCAGCTTAGCCGATGCAAAGCCCGGGGGGCAGTACTTC. This gives the protein CASSLADAKPGGQYF.